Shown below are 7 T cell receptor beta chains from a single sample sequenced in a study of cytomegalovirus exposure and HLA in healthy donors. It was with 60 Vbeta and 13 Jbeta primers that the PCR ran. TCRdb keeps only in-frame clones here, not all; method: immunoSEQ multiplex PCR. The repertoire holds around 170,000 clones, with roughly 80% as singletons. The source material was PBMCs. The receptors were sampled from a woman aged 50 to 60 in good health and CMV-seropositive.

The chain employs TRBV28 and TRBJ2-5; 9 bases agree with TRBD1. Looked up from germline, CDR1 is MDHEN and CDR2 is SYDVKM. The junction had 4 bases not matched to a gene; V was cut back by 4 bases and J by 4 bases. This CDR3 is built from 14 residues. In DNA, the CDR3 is TGTGCCAGCAGTTCACAGGGGGCCCGAGAGACCCAGTACTTC. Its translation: CASSSQGARETQYF.

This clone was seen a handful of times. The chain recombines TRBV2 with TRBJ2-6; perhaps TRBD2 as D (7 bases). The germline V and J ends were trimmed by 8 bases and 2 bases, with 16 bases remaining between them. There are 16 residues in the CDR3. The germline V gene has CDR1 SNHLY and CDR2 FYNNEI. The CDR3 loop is CASGGGPSAGANVLTF. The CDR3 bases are TGTGCCAGCGGGGGGGGCCCCTCAGCTGGGGCCAACGTCCTGACTTTC.

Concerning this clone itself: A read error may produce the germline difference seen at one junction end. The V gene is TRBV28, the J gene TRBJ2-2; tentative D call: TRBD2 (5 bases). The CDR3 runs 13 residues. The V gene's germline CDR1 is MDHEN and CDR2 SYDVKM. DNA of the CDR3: TGTGCCCCCGAGAAGCCCGAACACCGGGGAGCTGTTTTT. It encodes CAPEKPEHRGAVF.

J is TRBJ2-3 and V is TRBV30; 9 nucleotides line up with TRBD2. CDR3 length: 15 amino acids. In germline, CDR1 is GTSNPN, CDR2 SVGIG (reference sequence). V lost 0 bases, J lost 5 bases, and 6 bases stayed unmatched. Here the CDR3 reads CAWSVPSGALDTQYF. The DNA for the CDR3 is TGTGCCTGGAGTGTACCTAGCGGGGCGTTAGATACGCAGTATTTT. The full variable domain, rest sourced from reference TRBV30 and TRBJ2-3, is SQTIHQWPATLVQPVGSPLSLECTVEGTSNPNLYWYRQAAGRGLQLLFYSVGIGQISSEVPQNLSASRPQDRQFILSSKKLLLSDSGFYLCAWSVPSGALDTQYFGPGTRLTVL.

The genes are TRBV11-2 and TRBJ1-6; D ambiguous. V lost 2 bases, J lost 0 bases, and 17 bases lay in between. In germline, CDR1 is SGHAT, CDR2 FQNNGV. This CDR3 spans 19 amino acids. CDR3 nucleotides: TGTGCCAGCAGCTTAACAGAACCTACAATGGGCTCCTATAATTCACCCCTCCACTTT. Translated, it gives CASSLTEPTMGSYNSPLHF.

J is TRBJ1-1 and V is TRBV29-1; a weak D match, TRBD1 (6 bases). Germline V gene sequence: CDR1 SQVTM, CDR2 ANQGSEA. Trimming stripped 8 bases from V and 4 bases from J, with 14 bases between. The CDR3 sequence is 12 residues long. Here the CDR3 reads CSFYRGSTEAFF. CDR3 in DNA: TGCAGCTTTTATAGGGGGAGCACTGAAGCTTTCTTT.

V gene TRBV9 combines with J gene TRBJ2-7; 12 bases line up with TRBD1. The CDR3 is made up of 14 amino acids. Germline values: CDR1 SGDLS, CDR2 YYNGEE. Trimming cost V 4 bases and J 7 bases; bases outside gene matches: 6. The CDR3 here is CASSSGQGAREQYF. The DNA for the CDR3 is TGTGCCAGCAGCTCGGGACAGGGGGCGAGAGAGCAGTACTTC.